The entry below gives a single T cell receptor (beta chain) sequence along with its context. No cognate antigen has been identified for it. It has no much larger one-base neighbor in the sample; base qualities were not kept. This entry comes from a study listed by TCRdb under 2016. Libraries were prepared through RT-PCR. TCRdb lists the instrument as Illumina MiSeq. TCRdb ran its own pipeline on the public reads, namely fastp trimming at Q25 and MiXCR clone calling, and kept in-frame beta chains. Duplicate CDR3 protein sequences are folded into a single record with the most common DNA and genes. This sample gives 550,000 to 750,000 distinct CDR3 sequences in total; more than 13% of them show up just once. 3.6% of the sample is in the top ten clones. The germline ends are 7 bases apart after V is trimmed by 2 bases and J by 2 bases. CDR1 and CDR2 (KGHSH, LQKENI) derive from the germline V gene. From the cysteine up to the phenylalanine, the CDR3 has a length of 15 residues. Only the CDR3 part of the read is kept: 45 bases, read in frame from the first base.

This TCR was sampled from a female donor in good health, serving as a healthy control. Material: memory CD4+ T cells from blood. This sequence uses TRBV18 and TRBJ2-6; the D gene is not confidently resolved. The nucleotides are TGTGCCAGCTCACCAATGGAAACTGGGGCCAACGTCCTGACTTTC. This is translated as CASSPMETGANVLTF.